This is a list of T cell receptor beta chains from one sample in a study of T cells after yellow fever vaccination. TCRdb independently ran MiXCR on the 5' RACE reads; one entry per CDR3 protein. The table has 200,000 to 300,000 distinct CDR3 sequences, 10% to 15% seen once; the top ten hold around 0.55%. Sequencing used CD4+ T cells sorted from PBMCs, obtained 45 days after the yellow fever booster vaccination. All receptors derive from a man younger than 40 who received the YFV17D yellow fever vaccine. Both conserved end residues are part of each CDR3. Each record gives: J gene, clone size, V gene, D gene, CDR3 protein, CDR3 DNA. The D gene is left open where the match is weak. The size of a clone is reported for some rows only, either as once, few or many, or as a class for expanded clones.

TRBJ2-7 few TRBV20-1 . CSAPFGTVNSYEQYF TGCAGTGCTCCGTTCGGGACGGTTAACTCCTACGAGCAGTACTTC
TRBJ2-3 few TRBV29-1 . CSVDVSGRVQNTQYF TGCAGCGTTGACGTTTCCGGAAGGGTGCAGAATACGCAGTATTTT
TRBJ2-7 few TRBV3-1 . CASSQQATGSYEQYF TGTGCCAGCAGCCAACAAGCGACAGGCTCCTACGAGCAGTACTTC
TRBJ2-2 . TRBV12-3/TRBV12-4 . CASSFGGPGELFF TGTGCCAGCAGTTTCGGTGGACCCGGGGAGCTGTTTTTT
TRBJ2-6 many TRBV7-6 . CASGPYSGANVLTF TGTGCCAGCGGCCCCTACTCTGGGGCCAACGTCCTGACTTTC
TRBJ2-1 . TRBV19 . CASTPEGGNEQFF TGTGCCAGTACCCCCGAGGGGGGGAATGAGCAGTTCTTC
TRBJ2-3 . TRBV9 . CASATGSTDTQYF TGTGCCAGCGCGACGGGGAGCACAGATACGCAGTATTTT
TRBJ2-5 few TRBV18 . CASSPSEGFLETQYF TGTGCCAGCTCACCAAGCGAAGGGTTTCTTGAGACCCAGTACTTC
TRBJ2-3 few TRBV5-1 . CASSLSRASTDTQYF TGCGCCAGCAGCTTGTCGAGGGCCAGCACAGATACGCAGTATTTT
TRBJ1-1 few TRBV29-1 . CSVWGDTEAFF TGCAGCGTTTGGGGGGACACTGAAGCTTTCTTT
TRBJ2-7 . TRBV19 . CASSISLGEQYF TGTGCCAGTAGTATATCATTGGGCGAGCAGTACTTC
TRBJ1-6 few TRBV12-3/TRBV12-4 . CASSSKGIDNSPLHF TGTGCCAGCAGTTCGAAGGGGATAGATAATTCACCCCTCCACTTT
TRBJ2-3 . TRBV5-4 TRBD1 CASSWDRESTDTQYF TGTGCCAGCAGCTGGGACAGGGAGAGCACAGATACGCAGTATTTT
TRBJ2-7 . TRBV10-3 . CASATPSPASSGEQYF TGTGCCTCAGCTACGCCATCTCCTGCGTCTTCCGGCGAGCAGTACTTC
TRBJ2-2 few TRBV3-1 . CASSPSELANTGELFF TGTGCCAGCAGCCCCTCCGAACTAGCGAACACCGGGGAGCTGTTTTTT
TRBJ2-1 . TRBV20-1 . CSASYPSGTGNEQFF TGCAGTGCTAGCTATCCTAGCGGGACAGGCAATGAGCAGTTCTTC
TRBJ1-2 few TRBV5-1 TRBD1 CASSLEGTGGSGYTF TGCGCCAGCAGCTTGGAAGGGACAGGGGGATCTGGCTACACCTTC
TRBJ2-5 . TRBV5-1 TRBD2 CASSALAGEETQYF TGCGCCAGCAGCGCCCTAGCGGGAGAGGAGACCCAGTACTTC
TRBJ2-3 . TRBV25-1 TRBD2 CASSEGTSGSTDTQYF TGTGCCAGCAGCGAGGGGACTAGCGGGAGCACAGATACGCAGTATTTT
TRBJ2-7 few TRBV20-1 TRBD2 CSARREASYEQYF TGCAGTGCTAGGCGGGAGGCTTCCTACGAGCAGTACTTC
TRBJ2-7 . TRBV20-1 . CSARRYRDSAYEQYF TGCAGTGCTAGACGATACCGGGACTCAGCCTACGAGCAGTACTTC
TRBJ2-3 . TRBV2 TRBD2 CASRGGRLALLRTDTQYF TGTGCCAGCAGGGGCGGGAGACTAGCGCTTCTGAGGACAGATACGCAGTATTTT
TRBJ2-7 . TRBV12-3/TRBV12-4 TRBD2 CASSLASAGVGEQYF TGTGCCAGCAGTTTAGCGTCCGCGGGAGTCGGGGAGCAGTACTTC
TRBJ2-2 . TRBV20-1 TRBD2 CSAKARGVTGELFF TGCAGTGCTAAAGCTCGGGGGGTCACCGGGGAGCTGTTTTTT
TRBJ2-6 . TRBV20-1 . CSARSVPGANVLTF TGCAGTGCTAGAAGCGTGCCTGGGGCCAACGTCCTGACTTTC
TRBJ2-5 few TRBV18 . CASSPTQGETQYF TGTGCCAGCTCACCAACCCAGGGGGAGACCCAGTACTTC
TRBJ1-1 few TRBV20-1 . CSAPWQAMNTEAFF TGCAGTGCCCCATGGCAGGCTATGAACACTGAAGCTTTCTTT
TRBJ2-7 few TRBV6-4 TRBD1 CASSDFTGVRRSSYEQYF TGTGCCAGCAGTGACTTTACAGGGGTCCGAAGGAGCTCCTACGAGCAGTACTTC
TRBJ2-1 . TRBV20-1 . CSPWLGNEQFF TGCAGTCCCTGGCTTGGAAATGAGCAGTTCTTC
TRBJ2-3 few TRBV7-8 TRBD2 CASSLLAGGVTDTQYF TGTGCCAGCAGCTTATTAGCGGGAGGCGTCACAGATACGCAGTATTTT
TRBJ2-1 . TRBV7-2 . CASSFGGSKNNEQFF TGTGCCAGCAGCTTCGGGGGCTCAAAGAACAATGAGCAGTTCTTC
TRBJ2-7 few TRBV18 . CASSLKRSEYEQYF TGTGCCAGCTCACTTAAGCGGTCGGAATACGAGCAGTACTTC
TRBJ2-6 few TRBV18 . CASSPAAGANVLTF TGTGCCAGCTCACCAGCAGCTGGGGCCAACGTCCTGACTTTC
TRBJ2-7 few TRBV15 TRBD2 CATSRSVGGRLYEQYF TGTGCCACCAGCAGGTCCGTTGGCGGGAGGCTCTACGAGCAGTACTTC
TRBJ1-4 few TRBV20-1 . CSAQIGATNEKLFF TGCAGTGCTCAGATCGGCGCGACTAATGAAAAACTGTTTTTT
TRBJ2-6 . TRBV28 . CASSSSFKGANVLTF TGTGCCAGCAGCTCTAGTTTTAAGGGGGCCAACGTCCTGACTTTC
TRBJ1-2 few TRBV12-3/TRBV12-4 . CASSRRGYGYTF TGTGCCAGCAGCAGGAGAGGCTATGGCTACACCTTC
TRBJ2-1 . TRBV20-1 TRBD2 CSALRAGEEDEQFF TGCAGTGCTCTTAGGGCGGGAGAGGAGGATGAGCAGTTCTTC